A single sample gave rise to the 12 T cell receptor beta chains below, sequenced in a study of OX40 agonist ivuxolimab in advanced cancers. Assay used: immunoSEQ multiplex PCR; TCRdb lists only in-frame clones, some missing. The sample shows 55,000 to 75,000 clones, 75% to 90% of them seen only once. The sample in question was CD4+ or CD8+ T cells sorted from blood, obtained in a trial of the OX40 agonist ivuxolimab. The receptors were sampled from an adult with an advanced solid tumor such as melanoma, head and neck, liver or kidney cancer.

The genes are TRBV7-3 and TRBJ2-1; TRBD2 agrees at 11 bases. The ends lost 5 bases at V and 6 bases at J; junction bases unmatched: 6. From germline, CDR1 is SGHTA and CDR2 FQGTGA. This CDR3 is 15 amino acids long. The CDR3 DNA is TGTGCCAGCAGCACAAGACTAGCGGGGCGCAATGAGCAGTTCTTC. Protein product: CASSTRLAGRNEQFF.

The rearrangement links TRBV19 to TRBJ1-2; D is possibly TRBD1 (5 bases). Germline V gene sequence: CDR1 LNHDA, CDR2 SQIVND (reference sequence). Between the trimmed V and J ends, which lost 3 bases and 0 bases, there was a span of 11 bases. This CDR3 spans 15 amino acids. This CDR3 reads CASSISQGANYGYTF. CDR3 bases: TGTGCCAGTAGTATTTCCCAGGGAGCTAACTATGGCTACACCTTC.

The gene calls are TRBV19 and TRBJ2-5, with D perhaps matching TRBD1 or TRBD2 (5 bases each). The germline V gene encodes CDR1 LNHDA and CDR2 SQIVND (reference sequence). This CDR3 spans 15 amino acids. V shed 3 bases and J shed 2 bases, with 13 bases lying between them. The CDR3 is CASSIVRGAQETQYF. In DNA form, the CDR3 reads TGTGCCAGTAGTATTGTTAGAGGGGCGCAAGAGACCCAGTACTTC.

The chain is built from TRBV11-2 and TRBJ2-5; D gene ambiguous. This CDR3 is 15 amino acids long. Trimming took 1 base from V and 0 from J, leaving 9 bases between them. CDR1 is SGHAT and CDR2 is FQNNGV in the germline V gene. CDR3 nucleotides: TGTGCCAGCAGCTTAGTAGGGCAGTACCAAGAGACCCAGTACTTC. Amino acid sequence: CASSLVGQYQETQYF.

The chain combines TRBV30 with TRBJ2-7, with 11 bases lining up with TRBD1. The V and J ends lost 3 bases and 2 bases, in that order; junction bases with no gene match: 6. The CDR3 runs 15 residues. The V gene's germline CDR1 is GTSNPN and CDR2 SVGIG (reference sequence). For the CDR3, the DNA is TGTGCCTGGAGCAGAGGACAGGGGGCCACCTACGAGCAGTACTTC. Its translation is CAWSRGQGATYEQYF. Full variable domain (remainder filled in from reference TRBV30 and TRBJ2-7): SQTIHQWPATLVQPVGSPLSLECTVEGTSNPNLYWYRQAAGRGLQLLFYSVGIGQISSEVPQNLSASRPQDRQFILSSKKLLLSDSGFYLCAWSRGQGATYEQYFGPGTRLTVT.

The chain couples TRBV18 to TRBJ1-2, with 8 bases that match TRBD1. Per the germline V gene, CDR1 is KGHSH and CDR2 is LQKENI. With V trimmed by 3 bases and J by 13 bases, 16 bases remained unmatched. The CDR3 sequence is 15 residues long. CDR3 DNA sequence: TGTGCCAGCTCACCTCCAAGGACAGGGCAAGACGGGGGCACCTTC. Translation: CASSPPRTGQDGGTF.

V is TRBV18 and J is TRBJ2-3, with 11 bases aligning to TRBD2. This CDR3 comprises 15 residues. With 6 bases clipped from V and 3 bases from J, the junction kept 5 bases outside the gene matches. Germline CDR1 and CDR2: KGHSH and LQKENI. DNA for the CDR3: TGTGCCAGCTCCCCGACTAGCGGGGCAACAGATACGCAGTATTTT. Its protein is CASSPTSGATDTQYF.

The J gene is TRBJ2-1, the V gene TRBV6-1; tentative D call: TRBD1 (5 bases). Germline V gene sequence: CDR1 MNHNS, CDR2 SASEGT. The germline V and J ends were trimmed by 6 bases and 10 bases, with 13 bases remaining between them. The CDR3 consists of 12 residues. This CDR3 reads CASSLAGQEQFF. CDR3 nucleotides: TGTGCCAGCAGCTTGGCAGGGCAGGAGCAGTTCTTC.

This chain links TRBV5-1 with TRBJ2-7; no reliable D call. The germline V gene has CDR1 SGHRS and CDR2 YFSETQ. This CDR3 comprises 14 residues. The ends were cut back, 2 bases at V and 2 bases at J, with 11 bases in the middle. CDR3 nucleotides: TGCGCCAGCAGCTTTGGGCGGAAAGCCTACGAGCAGTACTTC. It encodes CASSFGRKAYEQYF.

This clone occurred a few times. The chain recombines TRBV6-6 with TRBJ2-1; TRBD2 matches at 14 bases. CDR1 and CDR2 from the germline V gene are MNHNY and SVGAGI (reference sequence). Trimming cost V 6 bases and J 6 bases; bases outside gene matches: 7. The CDR3 spans 16 residues. The CDR3 bases are TGTGCCAGCAGCGGCGGACTAGCGGGAGGTGGCAATGAGCAGTTCTTC. As protein: CASSGGLAGGGNEQFF.

This chain uses TRBV6-5 with TRBJ1-2; no clear D. Germline lookup yields CDR1 MNHEY and CDR2 SVGAGI. The CDR3 contains 12 residues. V was pared by 6 bases and J by 6 bases, with 11 bases between. The CDR3 loop is CASRNGVNGYTF. The CDR3 DNA is TGTGCCAGCAGGAACGGAGTCAATGGCTACACCTTC.

This clone was counted once. V usage is TRBV2 and J usage is TRBJ2-7; 13 nucleotides line up with TRBD2. Looked up from germline, CDR1 is SNHLY and CDR2 is FYNNEI. This CDR3 comprises 17 residues. V shed 4 bases and J 4 bases; nucleotides not matched to a gene: 10. The CDR3 here is CASSVRTSGGGGYEQYF. CDR3 coding DNA: TGTGCCAGCAGTGTAAGGACTAGCGGGGGAGGTGGGTACGAGCAGTACTTC.